This TCR beta chain comes out of a study of blood T cell repertoires in COVID-19. The Seattle patients, enrolled during active infection, were followed longitudinally. CDR1 and CDR2 from the germline V gene are LNHDA and SQIVND (reference sequence). The CDR3 loop spans 13 amino acids. With 10 bases clipped from V and 2 bases from J, the junction kept 5 bases outside the gene matches. Assay used: immunoSEQ multiplex PCR; TCRdb lists only in-frame clones, some missing. The sample includes 350,000 to 450,000 clones, roughly 86% of them seen just once. On this clone: The same CDR3 also results from other DNA sequences found in this sample.

The chain has TRBV19 and TRBJ1-5; 7 bases match TRBD1. Sequences were obtained from peripheral blood. The receptor's source is an older woman with COVID-19, enrolled during active disease. The CDR3 here is CATKDRGNQPQHF. The CDR3 region has the DNA TGTGCCACGAAAGACAGGGGCAATCAGCCCCAGCATTTT.